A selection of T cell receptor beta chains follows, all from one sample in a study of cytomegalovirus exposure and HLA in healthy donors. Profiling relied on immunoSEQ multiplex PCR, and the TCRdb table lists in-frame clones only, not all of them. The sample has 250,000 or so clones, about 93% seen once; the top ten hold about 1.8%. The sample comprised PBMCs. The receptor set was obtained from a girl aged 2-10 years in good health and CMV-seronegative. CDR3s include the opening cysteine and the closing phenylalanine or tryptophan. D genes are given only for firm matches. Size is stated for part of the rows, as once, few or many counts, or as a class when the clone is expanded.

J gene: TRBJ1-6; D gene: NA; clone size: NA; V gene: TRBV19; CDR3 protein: CASRTEFFGSPLHF; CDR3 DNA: TGTGCCAGTAGGACAGAATTTTTCGGCTCACCCCTCCACTTT
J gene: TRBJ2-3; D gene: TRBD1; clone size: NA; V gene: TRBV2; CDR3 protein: CARQEGQDGTDTQYF; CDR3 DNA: TGTGCCAGACAAGAGGGACAGGATGGCACAGATACGCAGTATTTT
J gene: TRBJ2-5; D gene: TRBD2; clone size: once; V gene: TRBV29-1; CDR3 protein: CSVEAQAGSEETQYF; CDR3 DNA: TGCAGCGTTGAAGCACAAGCGGGATCGGAGGAGACCCAGTACTTC
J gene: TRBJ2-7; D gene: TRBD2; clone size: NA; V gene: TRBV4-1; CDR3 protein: CASSRTSGRTYEQYF; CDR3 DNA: TGCGCCAGCAGCAGGACTAGCGGGAGGACCTACGAGCAGTACTTC
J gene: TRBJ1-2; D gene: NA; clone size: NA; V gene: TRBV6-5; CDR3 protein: CASRDGTGYGYTF; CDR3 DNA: TGTGCCAGCAGGGACGGTACAGGATATGGCTACACCTTC
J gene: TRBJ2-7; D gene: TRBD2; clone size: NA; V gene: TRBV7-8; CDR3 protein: CASSLDSGEALIQQYF; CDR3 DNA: TGTGCCAGCAGCTTAGATAGCGGGGAGGCCTTAATTCAGCAGTACTTC
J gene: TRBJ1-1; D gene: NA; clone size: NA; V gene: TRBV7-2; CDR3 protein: CASSYSRGRAEAFF; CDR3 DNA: TGTGCCAGCAGCTACTCCCGTGGGCGGGCTGAAGCTTTCTTT
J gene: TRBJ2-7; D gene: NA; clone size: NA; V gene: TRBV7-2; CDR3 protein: CASSLFFSSYEQYF; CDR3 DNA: TGTGCCAGCAGCTTATTCTTCAGCTCCTACGAGCAGTACTTC
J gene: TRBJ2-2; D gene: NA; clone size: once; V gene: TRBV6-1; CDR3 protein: CASSEAGGLNTGELFF; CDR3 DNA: TGTGCCAGCAGTGAAGCTGGCGGGCTGAACACCGGGGAGCTGTTTTTT
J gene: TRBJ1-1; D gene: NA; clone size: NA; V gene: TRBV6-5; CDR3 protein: CASSWTDMNTEAFF; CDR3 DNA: TGTGCCAGCAGTTGGACAGATATGAACACTGAAGCTTTCTTT
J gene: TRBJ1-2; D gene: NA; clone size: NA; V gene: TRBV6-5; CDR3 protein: CASSYTEVRYGYTF; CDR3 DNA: TGTGCCAGCAGTTACACCGAGGTACGGTATGGCTACACCTTC
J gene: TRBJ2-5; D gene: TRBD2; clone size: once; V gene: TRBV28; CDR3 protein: CASSGTSGAQETQYF; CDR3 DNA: TGTGCCAGCAGTGGGACTAGCGGGGCACAAGAGACCCAGTACTTC
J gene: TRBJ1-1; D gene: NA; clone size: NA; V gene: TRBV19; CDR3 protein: CASSSSRDTEAFF; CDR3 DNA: TGTGCCAGTAGCTCCTCCCGGGACACTGAAGCTTTCTTT
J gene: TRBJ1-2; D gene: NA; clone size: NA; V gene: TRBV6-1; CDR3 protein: CASTEQGPYGYTF; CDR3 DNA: TGTGCCAGCACAGAACAGGGACCCTATGGCTACACCTTC
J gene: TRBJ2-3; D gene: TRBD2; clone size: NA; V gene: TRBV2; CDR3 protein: CASSGSQRGGGDTQYF; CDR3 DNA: TGTGCCAGCAGTGGAAGTCAGCGGGGGGGCGGTGATACGCAGTATTTT
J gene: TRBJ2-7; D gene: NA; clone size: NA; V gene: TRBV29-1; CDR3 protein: CSVESASKQYF; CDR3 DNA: TGCAGCGTTGAAAGCGCCAGTAAGCAGTACTTC
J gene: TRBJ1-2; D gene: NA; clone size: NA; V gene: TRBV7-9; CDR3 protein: CASSYRTTDGYTF; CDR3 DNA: TGTGCCAGCAGTTACAGGACCACGGATGGCTACACCTTC
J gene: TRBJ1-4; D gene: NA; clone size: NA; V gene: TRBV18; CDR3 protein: CASSPLPRTNEKLFF; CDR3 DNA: TGTGCCAGCTCCCCGCTTCCCCGGACAAATGAAAAACTGTTTTTT
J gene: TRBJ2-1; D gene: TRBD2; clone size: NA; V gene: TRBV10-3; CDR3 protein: CAISGGATHNEQFF; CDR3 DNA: TGTGCCATCAGCGGGGGGGCCACTCACAATGAGCAGTTCTTC
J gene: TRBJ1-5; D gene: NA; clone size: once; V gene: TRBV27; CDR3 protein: CASSSGIGSNQPQHF; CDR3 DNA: TGTGCCAGCAGTTCAGGGATTGGGAGCAATCAGCCCCAGCATTTT
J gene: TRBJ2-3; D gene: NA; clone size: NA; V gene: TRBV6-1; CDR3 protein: CASRLLGQSTDTQYF; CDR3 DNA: TGTGCCAGCAGATTACTCGGACAAAGCACAGATACGCAGTATTTT
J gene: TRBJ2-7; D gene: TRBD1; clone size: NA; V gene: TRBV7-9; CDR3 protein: CASSSSPGQGAYEQYF; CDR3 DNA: TGTGCCAGCAGCTCGTCCCCGGGACAGGGGGCTTACGAGCAGTACTTC
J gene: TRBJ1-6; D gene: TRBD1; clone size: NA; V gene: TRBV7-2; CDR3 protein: CASSSWPDRGYLLPLHF; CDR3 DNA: TGTGCCAGCAGCTCCTGGCCGGACAGGGGGTACCTGCTTCCCCTCCACTTT
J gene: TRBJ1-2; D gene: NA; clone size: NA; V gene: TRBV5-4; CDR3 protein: CASNTVGFGYTF; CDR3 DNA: TGTGCCAGCAACACGGTCGGGTTTGGCTACACCTTC
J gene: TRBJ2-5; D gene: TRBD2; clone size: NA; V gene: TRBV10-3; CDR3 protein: CAISLAVQETQYF; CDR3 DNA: TGTGCCATCAGCCTAGCGGTTCAAGAGACCCAGTACTTC
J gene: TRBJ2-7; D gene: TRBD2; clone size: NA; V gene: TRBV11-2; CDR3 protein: CASSLVSGNYEQYF; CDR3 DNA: TGTGCCAGCAGCTTAGTCAGCGGGAACTACGAGCAGTACTTC